This T cell receptor beta chain comes out of a study of T cells in localized non-small cell lung cancer. Study-wide results and limits: Elevated circulating T cell density in blood was associated with longer overall survival. The study found T cell clonality highest in uninvolved adjacent lung, above tumor. A median of about 58 of the top 100 tumor clones appeared in adjacent lung, which was paired and uninvolved.

This CDR3 has 15 amino acids. Looked up from germline, CDR1 is KGHSH and CDR2 is LQKENI. The V and J ends lost 2 bases and 1 base respectively, with 12 bases between them. The sample holds one count of this clone. The antigen remains undetermined. TCRdb's copy holds only in-frame clones and misses some; the assay was immunoSEQ multiplex PCR. This table has about 59,000 clones, approximately 90% appearing once. The material was peripheral blood, obtained before any cancer treatment. V gene TRBV18 combines with J gene TRBJ2-7; D may be TRBD2 (6 bases). This TCR was sampled from a man aged 35 to 70 with stage I squamous cell lung carcinoma. CDR3 in DNA: TGTGCCAGCTCACCATGGCCTAGCGTATCCTACGAGCAGTACTTC. This sequence encodes CASSPWPSVSYEQYF.